Listed below are T cell receptor beta chains from one sample, sequenced in a study of blood T cell repertoires in COVID-19. Using immunoSEQ multiplex PCR, the repertoire was profiled, and TCRdb retains in-frame clones only, with some absent. The table includes tens of thousands of clones, 80% to 90% detected once. Sequencing input: peripheral blood. The receptors derive from a man aged 65-85 years in a cohort sampled during active COVID-19. CDR3s include the opening cysteine and the closing phenylalanine or tryptophan. The D gene is left open where the match is weak. Size is omitted from some rows. Given values are once, few, many or a class for expanded clones.

-	TRBJ2-7	TRBV4-2	-	TGTGCCAGCAGCCAAGAGCCAGGGCTCTACGAGCAGTACTTC	CASSQEPGLYEQYF
-	TRBJ2-5	TRBV6-2/TRBV6-3	TRBD2	TGTGCCAGCAGTTACACCCTAACTAGCGTGGGTCAAGAGACCCAGTACTTC	CASSYTLTSVGQETQYF
few	TRBJ2-2	TRBV7-9	-	TGTGCCAGCAGCTCTGACGCGGGACGGCTGAACACCGGGGAGCTGTTTTTT	CASSSDAGRLNTGELFF
-	TRBJ2-3	TRBV5-1	TRBD1	TGCGCCAGCGGCTGGGGAGACAGGGGGCGAGGCACAGATACGCAGTATTTT	CASGWGDRGRGTDTQYF
once	TRBJ2-3	TRBV5-1	TRBD2	TGCGCCAGCAGCCCTGTAGCGGGAGTCGTGACAGATACGCAGTATTTT	CASSPVAGVVTDTQYF
-	TRBJ1-4	TRBV7-2	TRBD1	TGTGCCAGCAGCGCCCGGACAGGGGTTTATGAAAAACTGTTTTTT	CASSARTGVYEKLFF
-	TRBJ1-5	TRBV7-2	-	TGTGCCAGCAGCTCCACATCGGGGAGCAATCAGCCCCAGCATTTT	CASSSTSGSNQPQHF
-	TRBJ2-5	TRBV7-2	-	TGTGCCAGCAGCTTATCCCGTAGCGGAGCCTTTCAAGAGACCCAGTACTTC	CASSLSRSGAFQETQYF
-	TRBJ2-7	TRBV12-3/TRBV12-4	-	TGTGCCAGCAGTTTGGACAGCTCCTACGAGCAGTACTTC	CASSLDSSYEQYF
once	TRBJ2-7	TRBV4-2	-	TGTGCCAGCAGCCAAGATCGGCTAGTACGGCACGAGCAGTACTTC	CASSQDRLVRHEQYF
-	TRBJ2-3	TRBV10-3	-	TGTGCCGCGTTTAGCACAGATACGCAGTATTTT	CAAFSTDTQYF
-	TRBJ1-1	TRBV11-1	-	TGTGCCAGCACCCTAGGGCCAGGGGAAAACACTGAAGCTTTCTTT	CASTLGPGENTEAFF
-	TRBJ2-7	TRBV28	TRBD1	TGTGCCACAGGACAGGGGGCCTACGAGCAGTACTTC	CATGQGAYEQYF
once	TRBJ2-1	TRBV6-1	TRBD2	TGTGCCAGCAGTGATGGGAGGGGTAATAATGAGCAGTTCTTC	CASSDGRGNNEQFF
-	TRBJ2-2	TRBV7-2	-	TGTGCCAGCAGCTTAGCCATTAACACCGGGGAGCTGTTTTTT	CASSLAINTGELFF
once	TRBJ2-7	TRBV4-1	TRBD2	TGCGCCAGCAGCCCTGGACTAGTGGCCTCCTACGAGCAGTACTTC	CASSPGLVASYEQYF
-	TRBJ1-5	TRBV10-3	TRBD1	TGTGCCATCAGCCAGACAGGGGCCTTCTATAGCAATCAGCCCCAGCATTTT	CAISQTGAFYSNQPQHF
once	TRBJ2-3	TRBV7-8	TRBD2	TGTGCCAGCAGCTTATACCTCGGACTAGCGGGAGTAACAGATACGCAGTATTTT	CASSLYLGLAGVTDTQYF
-	TRBJ2-3	TRBV2	TRBD2	TGTGCCAGCAGTTGGACTAGCGGGACAGATACGCAGTATTTT	CASSWTSGTDTQYF
-	TRBJ2-3	TRBV6-2/TRBV6-3	TRBD2	TGTGCCAGCAGTTACACCAGGGGACTAGCGAGGTTCACAGATACGCAGTATTTT	CASSYTRGLARFTDTQYF
-	TRBJ2-7	TRBV28	TRBD2	TGTGCCAGCACCCTTGGGGTGGCGGGAGCTCGCTACGAGCAGTACTTC	CASTLGVAGARYEQYF
-	TRBJ2-5	TRBV28	-	TGTGCCAGCAGTTTCGGAGAGACCCAGTACTTC	CASSFGETQYF
-	TRBJ1-3	TRBV4-1	TRBD1	TGCGCCAGCAGCGGGATTGGGACAGGGTACGGAAACACCATATATTTT	CASSGIGTGYGNTIYF
-	TRBJ2-4	TRBV19	-	TGTGCCAGTAGTATGGCCCATGGAGCCAAAAACATTCAGTACTTC	CASSMAHGAKNIQYF
once	TRBJ2-1	TRBV4-3	TRBD2	TGCGCCAGCAGCCCCTATAGCGGGAGGGCCCTAGATGAGCAGTTCTTC	CASSPYSGRALDEQFF
-	TRBJ2-4	TRBV30	TRBD2	TGTGCCTGGAGTAGGTCTAGCGGGAGTGGAAACATTCAGTACTTC	CAWSRSSGSGNIQYF
few	TRBJ2-4	TRBV19	TRBD2	TGTGCCAGTAGTAGCGGGGGACTAGCCAAAAACATTCAGTACTTC	CASSSGGLAKNIQYF
-	TRBJ2-1	TRBV5-1	-	TGCGCCAGCAGCCCTCGGGCGGGTTACTCCTACAATGAGCAGTTCTTC	CASSPRAGYSYNEQFF
-	TRBJ2-3	TRBV18	-	TGTGCCAGCTCACTTATAGAGTCAGATACGCAGTATTTT	CASSLIESDTQYF
-	TRBJ2-3	TRBV5-4	TRBD1	TGTGCCAGCAGCTGGGGACAGGGATCAGATACGCAGTATTTT	CASSWGQGSDTQYF
-	TRBJ2-2	TRBV6-6	TRBD2	TGTGCCAGCAGTTACTCCACTAGCGGGAGAGCGGGGGAGCTGTTTTTT	CASSYSTSGRAGELFF
once	TRBJ2-3	TRBV5-1	TRBD2	TGCGCCAGCAGCTACACTAGCGGGAGGTCGCCAGATACGCAGTATTTT	CASSYTSGRSPDTQYF
-	TRBJ2-7	TRBV12-3/TRBV12-4	-	TGTGCCAGCAGTTTAATGGCATTCCACGAGCAGTACTTC	CASSLMAFHEQYF
-	TRBJ2-5	TRBV2	-	TGTGCCAGCAGTCGAGGTCGACAGATGGAGGAGACCCAGTACTTC	CASSRGRQMEETQYF